One and the same sample provided the 20 T cell receptor beta chains below, sequenced in a study of OX40 agonist ivuxolimab in advanced cancers. Libraries were prepared by immunoSEQ multiplex PCR; TCRdb keeps only in-frame clonotypes and omits some of them. The sample lists just over 20,000 clones; under 80% were seen once. Sequencing was performed on CD4+ or CD8+ T cells sorted from blood, taken in a trial of the OX40 agonist ivuxolimab. Source of these receptors: an adult with an advanced solid tumor such as melanoma, head and neck, liver or kidney cancer.

J is TRBJ1-2 and V is TRBV5-5; 7 bases agree with TRBD1. V gave up 4 bases and J gave up 0 bases; unmatched junction bases: 6. Germline CDR1 reads SGHKS; CDR2 reads YYEKEE (reference sequence). The CDR3 length is 15 residues. The CDR3 bases are TGTGCCAGCAGCGTTTGGGACAGTACTAACTATGGCTACACCTTC. This gives the protein CASSVWDSTNYGYTF.

The V gene is TRBV6-1, the J gene TRBJ1-1; D is ambiguous. Germline loops: CDR1 MNHNS, CDR2 SASEGT. The CDR3 consists of 12 residues. Trimming left V 4 bases short and J 7 bases short, with 10 bases between. DNA of the CDR3: TGTGCCAGCAGTGTGGGTTTCGTTGAAGCTTTCTTT. Translating it yields CASSVGFVEAFF.

The chain recombines TRBV5-5 with TRBJ2-5; possibly TRBD2 for D (7 bases). From germline, CDR1 is SGHKS and CDR2 YYEKEE (reference sequence). V lost 4 bases to trimming and J lost 5 bases, with 18 bases between them. CDR3 length equals 15 residues. The CDR3 loop is CASSVGGAHLETQYF. The CDR3 region has the DNA TGTGCCAGCAGCGTTGGGGGGGCCCACCTGGAGACCCAGTACTTC.

The V gene is TRBV6-1, the J gene TRBJ2-7, with a weak D call TRBD1 (5 bases). Trimming removed 10 bases from V and 2 bases from J, with 12 bases in between. The CDR3 has 12 residues. Germline assignment: CDR1 MNHNS and CDR2 SASEGT. DNA of the CDR3: TGTGCCACAGAGAAAGGGGCCTACGAGCAGTACTTC. It yields the protein CATEKGAYEQYF.

This rearrangement joins TRBV30 to TRBJ1-6; TRBD1 is a possible D gene (5 bases). The CDR3 totals 16 residues. Trimming took 1 base from V and 0 from J, leaving 10 bases between them. Germline CDR1 is GTSNPN and CDR2 is SVGIG (reference sequence). In DNA, the CDR3 is TGTGCCTGGAGTGACAGGCAGAGCTCCTATAATTCACCCCTCCACTTT. Its protein product is CAWSDRQSSYNSPLHF.

The CDR3 sequence is CASSLGVASETQYF. CDR3 DNA sequence: TGTGCCAGCAGCCTTGGGGTAGCGAGTGAGACCCAGTACTTC. The rearrangement links TRBV2 to TRBJ2-5; D perhaps matches TRBD2 (5 bases). This CDR3 comprises 14 residues. V was shortened by 6 bases and J by 5 bases, with 16 bases between the two germline ends. In germline, CDR1 is SNHLY, CDR2 FYNNEI.

V is TRBV20-1 and J is TRBJ2-5; D call uncertain. The ends were cut back, 5 bases at V and 5 bases at J, with 9 bases in the middle. Per the germline V gene, CDR1 is DFQATT and CDR2 is SNEGSKA (reference sequence). This CDR3 spans 11 amino acids. This CDR3 reads CSARQGETQYF. The CDR3, as DNA: TGCAGTGCTCGCCAAGGGGAGACCCAGTACTTC.

The chain is built from TRBV10-2 and TRBJ2-3; TRBD1 matches at 7 bases. CDR3 length: 14 amino acids. V lost 8 bases and J lost 1; bases outside the gene matches: 6. In germline, CDR1 is WSHSY, CDR2 SAAADI. The CDR3, as DNA: TGCGCCAGCGGGAACAGGGGAGGCACAGATACGCAGTATTTT. Protein: CASGNRGGTDTQYF.

V and J are TRBV5-1 and TRBJ1-5, with no clear D. This CDR3 contains 14 residues. Germline CDR1 and CDR2: SGHRS and YFSETQ. The V end lost 4 bases, the J end lost 5 bases, and 13 bases lay between the germline ends. The CDR3: CASSVDGQDQPQHF. The CDR3 DNA sequence: TGCGCCAGCAGCGTGGACGGGCAAGATCAGCCCCAGCATTTT.

This clone was recorded a few times. The chain links TRBV5-1 to TRBJ2-1; the match to TRBD2 covers 9 bases. The V gene's germline CDR1 is SGHRS and CDR2 YFSETQ. This CDR3 comprises 17 residues. With 0 bases clipped from V and 4 bases from J, the junction kept 8 bases outside the gene matches. In nucleotides, the CDR3 is TGCGCCAGCAGCTTGGTTCCCAGCGGGGGGAATTACAATGAGCAGTTCTTC. Its protein product is CASSLVPSGGNYNEQFF.

This chain uses TRBV11-2 with TRBJ2-5; D is unclear. The germline V and J ends were trimmed by 3 bases and 5 bases, with 13 bases remaining between them. The length of the CDR3 is 14 residues. CDR1 and CDR2 from the germline V gene are SGHAT and FQNNGV. The CDR3 nucleotides are TGTGCCAGCAGCTTTGCGAGTCGATGGGAGACCCAGTACTTC. It is translated as CASSFASRWETQYF.

The gene calls are TRBV6-5 and TRBJ1-6, with a tentative D call TRBD1 (5 bases). The V gene's germline CDR1 is MNHEY and CDR2 SVGAGI. Trimming took 2 bases from V and 7 from J, leaving 9 bases between them. This CDR3 has 14 amino acids. CDR3 sequence reads: CASSYVGGNSPLHF. The CDR3 DNA is TGTGCCAGCAGTTACGTCGGGGGGAATTCACCCCTCCACTTT.

The chain recombines TRBV29-1 with TRBJ1-2; maybe TRBD1 (6 bases). Deletions cut 4 bases from V and 4 bases from J, with 13 bases between. CDR3 length: 13 residues. CDR1 is SQVTM, CDR2 ANQGSEA, per germline. The CDR3 DNA sequence: TGCAGCGTTGGGGGGCTCGGGAGCTATGGCTACACCTTC. Protein: CSVGGLGSYGYTF.

The chain recombines TRBV14 with TRBJ1-6, with D possibly matching TRBD1 (5 bases). Germline values: CDR1 SGHDN, CDR2 FVKESK. This CDR3 has 13 amino acids. Trimming removed 7 bases from V and 7 bases from J, with 11 bases in between. The CDR3 loop reads CASNTGKNSPLHF. As DNA, the CDR3 is TGTGCCAGCAACACAGGCAAGAATTCACCCCTCCACTTT. The full variable domain, its missing parts supplied by reference TRBV14 and TRBJ1-6, is EAGVTQFPSHSVIEKGQTVTLRCDPISGHDNLYWYRRVMGKEIKFLLHFVKESKQDESGMPNNRFLAERTGGTYSTLKVQPAELEDSGVYFCASNTGKNSPLHFGNGTRLTVT.

Only a few counts were recorded for this clone. CDR3 amino acids: CAWRGTGRVYGYTF. The CDR3 DNA reads as TGTGCCTGGAGAGGGACAGGGAGGGTTTATGGCTACACCTTC. The chain couples TRBV30 to TRBJ1-2; the match to TRBD1 covers 9 bases. The germline gives CDR1 GTSNPN, CDR2 SVGIG (reference sequence). This CDR3 has 14 amino acids. Trimming cost V 3 bases and J 5 bases; bases outside gene matches: 7.

The chain employs TRBV7-3 and TRBJ1-2; D remains unclear. V was shortened by 6 bases and J by 8 bases, with 13 bases between the two germline ends. CDR3 length: 12 residues. Germline CDR1 is SGHTA and CDR2 is FQGTGA. The CDR3 sequence is CASRDGRMGYTF. The CDR3 DNA is TGTGCCAGCAGGGACGGCCGGATGGGCTACACCTTC.

V is TRBV11-2 and J is TRBJ1-2; TRBD1 might be the D (5 bases). The CDR3 is 14 amino acids. Deletions cut 0 bases from V and 7 bases from J, with 12 bases between. The V gene's germline CDR1 is SGHAT and CDR2 FQNNGV. The CDR3 protein is CASSLDEGRAGYTF. In DNA, the CDR3 is TGTGCCAGCAGCTTAGATGAAGGCAGGGCTGGCTACACCTTC.

The chain is built from TRBV5-6 and TRBJ2-1; the match to TRBD1 covers 9 bases. The CDR3 extends over 15 amino acids. J was trimmed by 6 bases and V by 3 bases; bases with no gene match: 7. Germline CDR1 is SGHDT and CDR2 is YYEEEE. The chain's CDR3 is CASSWGQGFSNEQFF. Here the CDR3 DNA reads TGTGCCAGCAGCTGGGGACAGGGATTCAGCAATGAGCAGTTCTTC.

This clone was seen more than once but under ten times. This sequence joins TRBV4-1 and TRBJ2-7, with D possibly matching TRBD1 (5 bases). The germline gives CDR1 MGHRA, CDR2 YSYEKL. The CDR3 consists of 14 residues. V was clipped by 0 bases and J by 4 bases, with 10 bases between them. DNA of the CDR3: TGCGCCAGCAGCCAAGATAGGGGAAGGTACGAGCAGTACTTC. Its translation: CASSQDRGRYEQYF.

CDR3 residues: CASSTRDRGNSPLHF. CDR3 bases: TGTGCCAGCAGCACCCGGGACAGGGGTAATTCACCCCTCCACTTT. The chain has TRBV7-9 and TRBJ1-6; TRBD1 matches 10 bases. The germline CDR1 and CDR2 sequences are SEHNR and FQNEAQ (reference sequence). The V gene end was trimmed by 5 bases and the J gene end by 6 bases; junction bases not matched to a gene: 4. The CDR3 consists of 15 residues. The variable domain in full, with the rest retrieved from reference TRBV7-9 and TRBJ1-6, is DTGVSQNPRHKITKRGQNVTFRCDPISEHNRLYWYRQTLGQGPEFLTYFQNEAQLEKSRLLSDRFSAERPKGSFSTLEIQRTEQGDSAMYLCASSTRDRGNSPLHFGNGTRLTVT.